These 20 T cell receptor beta chains were sequenced from one sample in a study of blood T cell repertoires in COVID-19 (dated by TCRdb to 2020 to 2022). Library creation used the immunoSEQ multiplex PCR assay. Imported from immuneACCESS, the table was reduced by TCRdb to in-frame sequences with V and J called. These copies leave out some clones; in studies compared against another copy, an unresolved V gene accounts for under half, and the cause of the remainder is not known. Across this sample there are roughly 100,000 clones, with approximately 87% seen only once. 9.5% to 13% of the sample is taken by the ten largest. Source material: peripheral blood. All receptors come from a woman aged 30 to 39 with acute or convalescent COVID-19.

This clone was detected once. This chain uses TRBV2 with TRBJ2-7, with D possibly being TRBD1 (6 bases). Between the trimmed V and J ends, which lost 5 bases and 0 bases, there was a span of 17 bases. The CDR3 totals 16 residues. Germline V gene sequence: CDR1 SNHLY, CDR2 FYNNEI. The CDR3: CASSRRFQGSSYEQYF. The CDR3 region has the DNA TGTGCCAGCAGTAGGAGGTTCCAGGGGAGCTCCTACGAGCAGTACTTC.

Only one count was recorded for this clone. The chain is built from TRBV7-8 and TRBJ2-3; tentatively, D is TRBD2 (8 bases). Germline V gene data show CDR1 as SGHVS and CDR2 as FQNEAQ. V lost 2 bases and J lost 4, with 19 bases in between. This CDR3 contains 17 residues. The CDR3 sequence: CASSLNSGTVISDTQYF. Here the CDR3 DNA reads TGTGCCAGCAGCTTAAATAGCGGGACAGTGATATCAGATACGCAGTATTTT.

This clone was counted a single time. J is TRBJ1-1 and V is TRBV5-1; D gene uncertain. CDR3 length: 15 residues. CDR1 is SGHRS, CDR2 YFSETQ, per germline. The ends were cut back, 5 bases at V and 3 bases at J, with 17 bases in the middle. CDR3 sequence (DNA): TGCGCCAGCAGGGTGAGGCTGAGGGCGGACACTGAAGCTTTCTTT. Protein: CASRVRLRADTEAFF.

This chain connects TRBV24-1 to TRBJ1-2; 9 bases line up with TRBD1. This CDR3 has 13 residues. J was trimmed by 5 bases and V by 5 bases; bases with no gene match: 2. Per germline, CDR1 KGHDR and CDR2 SFDVKD. DNA of the CDR3: TGTGCCACCAGTGGCGGGACAGGGTATGGCTACACCTTC. This translates into CATSGGTGYGYTF.

The rearrangement joins TRBV19 to TRBJ2-7; D not certain. CDR3 length: 13 amino acids. Trimming pared 3 bases from V and 3 bases from J, leaving 9 bases between. The V gene's germline CDR1 is LNHDA and CDR2 SQIVND (reference sequence). The CDR3 region has the DNA TGTGCCAGTAGTATTGGGCAGAGCTACGAGCAGTACTTC. Amino acids: CASSIGQSYEQYF.

The genes are TRBV5-1 and TRBJ2-2; 10 bases map to TRBD1. The CDR3 runs to 15 residues. Germline V lookup: CDR1 SGHRS, CDR2 YFSETQ. Trimming cost V 3 bases and J 2 bases; bases outside gene matches: 1. CDR3 amino acids: CASSSTGGNTGELFF. CDR3 nucleotide sequence: TGCGCCAGCAGCTCGACAGGGGGCAACACCGGGGAGCTGTTTTTT.

The rearrangement uses TRBV19 and TRBJ2-2; weak D call: TRBD2 (5 bases). V was shortened by 3 bases and J by 0 bases, with 8 bases between the two germline ends. This CDR3 spans 15 amino acids. Germline V gene sequence: CDR1 LNHDA, CDR2 SQIVND (reference sequence). This CDR3 is CASSISGTNTGELFF. DNA of the CDR3: TGTGCCAGTAGTATCTCGGGGACGAACACCGGGGAGCTGTTTTTT. The full variable domain, with the rest looked up from reference TRBV19 and TRBJ2-2, is DGGITQSPKYLFRKEGQNVTLSCEQNLNHDAMYWYRQDPGQGLRLIYYSQIVNDFQKGDIAEGYSVSREKKESFPLTVTSAQKNPTAFYLCASSISGTNTGELFFGEGSRLTVL.

J is TRBJ1-5 and V is TRBV28, with a possible D match to TRBD1 (5 bases). Germline assignment: CDR1 MDHEN and CDR2 SYDVKM. The CDR3 has 15 residues. V lost 3 bases to trimming and J lost 3 bases, with 12 bases between them. CDR3 loop: CASSFIDSNNQPQHF. The DNA of the CDR3 is TGTGCCAGCAGTTTTATCGACAGTAACAATCAGCCCCAGCATTTT.

The gene calls are TRBV27 and TRBJ2-1; 7 bases are shared with TRBD1. Germline CDR1 reads MNHEY; CDR2 reads SMNVEV (reference sequence). The junction had 2 bases not matched to a gene; V was cut back by 4 bases and J by 2 bases. The CDR3 is 14 residues long. CDR3 DNA: TGTGCCAGCAGTTACAGGGGTCCCTACAATGAGCAGTTCTTC. Translation gives CASSYRGPYNEQFF.

This clone turned up a few times. V gene TRBV28 combines with J gene TRBJ1-2; the match to TRBD1 covers 7 bases. The length of the CDR3 is 13 residues. J gave up 7 bases and V 2 bases, and 4 bases lay outside the gene matches. CDR1 and CDR2 (germline): MDHEN, SYDVKM. The CDR3, as DNA: TGTGCCAGCAGTTTAAGGACAGGCCGTGGCTACACCTTC. This translates into CASSLRTGRGYTF.

The CDR3 is CASSRSQAEAFF. As DNA, the CDR3 is TGTGCCAGCAGCCGAAGCCAGGCAGAAGCTTTCTTT. The chain joins TRBV6-5 to TRBJ1-1; no firm D call. The germline V and J ends were trimmed by 6 bases and 8 bases, with 13 bases remaining between them. Germline V gene lookup returns CDR1 MNHEY and CDR2 SVGAGI. This CDR3 is built from 12 residues.

The V and J genes are TRBV19 and TRBJ1-5; 7 nucleotides agree with TRBD1. Germline V lookup: CDR1 LNHDA, CDR2 SQIVND (reference sequence). There are 15 residues in the CDR3. Germline trimming cut 6 bases from V and 4 bases from J; bases unmatched to any gene: 9. DNA for the CDR3: TGTGCCAGTAGGGTTGACAGGGCCTATAATCAGCCCCAGCATTTT. It yields the protein CASRVDRAYNQPQHF.

This chain joins TRBV9 and TRBJ1-1; the D is unclear. Trimming left V 0 bases short and J 8 bases short, with 11 bases between. There are 13 residues in the CDR3. Germline V gives CDR1 SGDLS, CDR2 YYNGEE. The CDR3 sequence: CASSVAPSREAFF. CDR3 nucleotides: TGTGCCAGCAGCGTAGCCCCCTCGAGGGAAGCTTTCTTT.

The CDR3 DNA follows: TGTGCCTGGGGCCCGACAGGGGTTGGCGGCTACACCTTC. Its protein product is CAWGPTGVGGYTF. The chain combines TRBV30 with TRBJ1-2; 8 bases match TRBD1. This CDR3 comprises 13 residues. The ends lost 5 bases at V and 8 bases at J; junction bases unmatched: 10. CDR1 is GTSNPN and CDR2 is SVGIG in the germline V gene (reference sequence).

V and J are TRBV12-3 or TRBV12-4 and TRBJ2-3, with 8 nucleotides matching TRBD1. With 4 bases clipped from V and 7 bases from J, the junction kept 4 bases outside the gene matches. The CDR3 is made up of 13 amino acids. The CDR3 DNA follows: TGTGCCAGCAGTTCAGGGGGCCTTTATACGCAGTATTTT. Translation: CASSSGGLYTQYF.

The chain has TRBV5-5 and TRBJ2-7; 7 bases line up with TRBD1. The CDR3 loop spans 14 amino acids. From germline, CDR1 is SGHKS and CDR2 YYEKEE (reference sequence). With 3 bases clipped from V and 4 bases from J, the junction kept 7 bases outside the gene matches. As DNA, the CDR3 is TGTGCCAGCAGCTACCCACAGGGGATTTACGAGCAGTACTTC. Residues: CASSYPQGIYEQYF.

This clone is termed medium-sized. The V gene is TRBV2, the J gene TRBJ2-5; 7 bases align to TRBD1. This CDR3 has 13 amino acids. Germline V CDR1 and CDR2: SNHLY, FYNNEI. With V trimmed by 6 bases and J by 4 bases, 5 bases remained unmatched. CDR3: CASRGDSGETQYF. As DNA, the CDR3 is TGTGCCAGCAGGGGGGACAGCGGAGAGACCCAGTACTTC.

The V call is TRBV28, the J call TRBJ1-5; possible D gene TRBD1, 6 bases. Germline V lookup: CDR1 MDHEN, CDR2 SYDVKM. The V end was cut by 10 bases, the J end by 7 bases, with 20 bases between. The CDR3 loop spans 14 amino acids. In DNA, the CDR3 is TGTGCCACCGGGGGAGGGGGTACGAACCAGCCCCAGCATTTT. Its protein product is CATGGGGTNQPQHF.

The chain has TRBV5-1 and TRBJ2-2; D ambiguous. V was trimmed by 2 bases and J by 5 bases, leaving 10 bases between them. The CDR3 loop spans 14 amino acids. CDR1 and CDR2 (germline): SGHRS, YFSETQ. CDR3 loop: CASSFTTQTGELFF. The CDR3 bases are TGCGCCAGCAGCTTTACAACGCAGACCGGGGAGCTGTTTTTT.

The J gene is TRBJ1-2, the V gene TRBV5-8, with TRBD1 as a possible D gene (5 bases). The CDR3 is 14 amino acids. V gave up 7 bases and J gave up 8 bases, with 21 bases separating them. Germline V gene data show CDR1 as SGHTS and CDR2 as YDEGEE. CDR3 protein: CASGHYSGFYGYTF. For the CDR3, the DNA is TGTGCCAGCGGGCATTATTCAGGGTTTTACGGCTACACCTTC.